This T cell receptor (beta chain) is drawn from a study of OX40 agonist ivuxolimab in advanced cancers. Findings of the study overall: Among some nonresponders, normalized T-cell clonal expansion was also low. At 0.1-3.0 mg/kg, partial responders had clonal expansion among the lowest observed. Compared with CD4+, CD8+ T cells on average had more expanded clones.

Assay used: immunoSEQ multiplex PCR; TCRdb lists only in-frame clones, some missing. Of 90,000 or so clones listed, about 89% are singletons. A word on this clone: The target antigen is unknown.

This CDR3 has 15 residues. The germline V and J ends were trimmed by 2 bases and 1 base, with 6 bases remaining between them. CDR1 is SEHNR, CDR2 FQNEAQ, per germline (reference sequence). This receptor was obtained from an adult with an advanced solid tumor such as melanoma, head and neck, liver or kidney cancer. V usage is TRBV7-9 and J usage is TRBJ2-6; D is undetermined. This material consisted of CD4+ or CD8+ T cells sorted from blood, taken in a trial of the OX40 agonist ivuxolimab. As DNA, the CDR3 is TGTGCCAGCAGCTTACATAGGTCTGGGGCCAACGTCCTGACTTTC. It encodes CASSLHRSGANVLTF.